Presented here are 19 T cell receptor beta chains from one specimen sequenced in a study of T cell responses to AZD1222 COVID-19 vaccine (dated by TCRdb to about 2021). Per the publication, the time point label means: baseline before first vaccination. Library generation was performed with the immunoSEQ multiplex PCR assay. This is the immuneACCESS table as TCRdb keeps it, with only in-frame sequences that have V and J called. A part of the clones is gone; compared with another copy, unresolved V genes explain less than half, and the rest is unexplained. The table for this sample lists around 130,000 clones; around 94% of them were counted only once. The top ten clonotypes cover around 7% of the sample. The sample in question was peripheral blood, obtained on day 0 of AZD1222 vaccination. All receptors derive from an adult in good health.

This chain connects TRBV3-1 (or the pseudogene TRBV3-2) to TRBJ2-7; D is ambiguous. Germline-derived CDR1 and CDR2 are LGHDT and YNNKEL (reference sequence). V was trimmed by 2 bases and J by 0 bases, leaving 8 bases between them. CDR3 length equals 14 residues. The CDR3 here is CASSQSSGSYEQYF. The CDR3, as DNA: TGTGCCAGCAGCCAATCGTCAGGCTCCTACGAGCAGTACTTC.

This clone was counted a few times. This chain links TRBV24-1 with TRBJ1-5, with a tentative D call TRBD1 (5 bases). The CDR3 is made up of 12 amino acids. Germline loops: CDR1 KGHDR, CDR2 SFDVKD. V lost 5 bases and J lost 13, with 14 bases in between. The CDR3 sequence is CATSAFRGRQHF. The DNA of the CDR3 is TGTGCCACCAGTGCCTTTAGGGGCCGGCAGCATTTT.

The chain uses TRBV2 and TRBJ2-7, with D unresolved. Trimming stripped 2 bases from V and 3 bases from J, with 14 bases between. The germline V gene encodes CDR1 SNHLY and CDR2 FYNNEI. The CDR3 is 15 amino acids. For the CDR3, the DNA is TGTGCCAGCAGTGAAAAGTGGCAGGCAAACTACGAGCAGTACTTC. This translates into CASSEKWQANYEQYF.

V and J are TRBV7-9 and TRBJ2-7, with 12 bases fitting TRBD2. Germline-derived CDR1 and CDR2 are SEHNR and FQNEAQ (reference sequence). The CDR3 has 15 amino acids. V was pared by 3 bases and J by 7 bases, with 7 bases of the junction left unmatched. The CDR3 coding sequence is TGTGCCAGCAGCTTTCGGGAACTAGCGGGAGGAGAGCAGTACTTC. The encoded protein is CASSFRELAGGEQYF. The full variable domain, its missing parts supplied by reference TRBV7-9 and TRBJ2-7, is DTGVSQNPRHKITKRGQNVTFRCDPISEHNRLYWYRQTLGQGPEFLTYFQNEAQLEKSRLLSDRFSAERPKGSFSTLEIQRTEQGDSAMYLCASSFRELAGGEQYFGPGTRLTVT.

This clone was detected once. J is TRBJ2-3 and V is TRBV6-5; a weak D match, TRBD1 (5 bases). The CDR3 contains 15 residues. V gave up 0 bases and J gave up 0 bases, with 7 bases separating them. CDR1 and CDR2 from the germline V gene are MNHEY and SVGAGI. The CDR3 region is CASSYSGASTDTQYF. The CDR3 bases are TGTGCCAGCAGTTACTCAGGGGCCAGCACAGATACGCAGTATTTT.

The gene calls are TRBV20-1 and TRBJ2-1; perhaps D is TRBD1 or TRBD2 (6 bases each). The germline gives CDR1 DFQATT, CDR2 SNEGSKA (reference sequence). This CDR3 spans 16 amino acids. Trimming left V 3 bases short and J 0 bases short, with 15 bases between. The CDR3 DNA reads as TGCAGTGCTAGTCCCTTAGCGGACAGCTCCTACAATGAGCAGTTCTTC. Protein sequence: CSASPLADSSYNEQFF.

This chain links TRBV11-2 with TRBJ2-5, with 9 positions matching TRBD1. V shed 7 bases and J 2 bases; nucleotides not matched to a gene: 8. The CDR3 length is 15 residues. From germline, CDR1 is SGHAT and CDR2 FQNNGV. In DNA, the CDR3 is TGTGCCAGCACCGTGGGGACAGGGTATCAAGAGACCCAGTACTTC. Residues: CASTVGTGYQETQYF.

This clone came up once. V usage is TRBV18 and J usage is TRBJ1-5; D possibly corresponds to TRBD1 (5 bases). This CDR3 contains 18 residues. Germline values: CDR1 KGHSH, CDR2 LQKENI. Trimming pared 4 bases from V and 0 bases from J, leaving 19 bases between. Written as DNA, the CDR3 is TGTGCCAGCTCACGGGTCGGGGGTCTGGCTAATAGCAATCAGCCCCAGCATTTT. This translates into CASSRVGGLANSNQPQHF.

The V gene is TRBV6-1, the J gene TRBJ2-4; 9 nucleotides align to TRBD1. Germline V gives CDR1 MNHNS, CDR2 SASEGT. The CDR3 is 14 amino acids. The J segment lost 6 bases and the V segment lost 3 bases, leaving 3 bases of the junction unmatched. CDR3 nucleotide sequence: TGTGCCAGCAGTGATTGGGACAGGGTAAACATTCAGTACTTC. This gives the protein CASSDWDRVNIQYF.

The V call is TRBV5-1, the J call TRBJ1-2; 9 nucleotides line up with TRBD1. Germline trimming cut 4 bases from V and 6 bases from J; bases unmatched to any gene: 10. The germline V gene has CDR1 SGHRS and CDR2 YFSETQ. The CDR3 has 15 amino acids. The CDR3 region is CASSTGDRVFNGYTF. In nucleotides, the CDR3 is TGCGCCAGCAGCACGGGGGACAGGGTATTTAATGGCTACACCTTC.

This clone was seen more than once but under ten times. This chain connects TRBV5-1 to TRBJ2-7; TRBD2 matches 13 bases. The CDR3 runs 15 residues. V shed 2 bases, J shed 3 bases, and the junction held 2 bases outside the gene matches. Germline V gene data show CDR1 as SGHRS and CDR2 as YFSETQ. The CDR3 region has the DNA TGCGCCAGCAGCTTTACTAGCGGGAGGGGCTACGAGCAGTACTTC. This gives the protein CASSFTSGRGYEQYF.

The V call is TRBV19, the J call TRBJ1-1, with D uncertain. Germline CDR1 and CDR2: LNHDA and SQIVND (reference sequence). Trimming pared 4 bases from V and 1 base from J, leaving 7 bases between. The CDR3 is 13 residues long. The CDR3, as DNA: TGTGCCAGTAGTACAGTGACGAACACTGAAGCTTTCTTT. It yields the protein CASSTVTNTEAFF.

This clone was observed once. The chain employs TRBV19 and TRBJ1-1, with D unclear. The germline gives CDR1 LNHDA, CDR2 SQIVND (reference sequence). V was shortened by 5 bases and J by 4 bases, with 17 bases between the two germline ends. This CDR3 spans 15 amino acids. This CDR3 reads CASSYYMVKGTEAFF. DNA for the CDR3: TGTGCCAGTAGTTATTATATGGTTAAGGGCACTGAAGCTTTCTTT.

The chain recombines TRBV27 with TRBJ1-4, with 7 bases matching TRBD1. The CDR3 has 14 residues. Germline V gene sequence: CDR1 MNHEY, CDR2 SMNVEV (reference sequence). Trimming cost V 6 bases and J 10 bases; bases outside gene matches: 11. CDR3 sequence: CASSPDRDSRKLFF. The CDR3 DNA reads as TGTGCCAGCAGCCCCGACAGGGATTCTCGAAAACTGTTTTTT. The variable domain in full, with the rest retrieved from reference TRBV27 and TRBJ1-4, is EAQVTQNPRYLITVTGKKLTVTCSQNMNHEYMSWYRQDPGLGLRQIYYSMNVEVTDKGDVPEGYKVSRKEKRNFPLILESPSPNQTSLYFCASSPDRDSRKLFFGSGTQLSVL.

This clone showed up just once. The rearrangement links TRBV11-2 to TRBJ2-7; 8 nucleotides line up with TRBD2. V shed 7 bases, J shed 0 bases, and the junction held 5 bases outside the gene matches. From germline, CDR1 is SGHAT and CDR2 FQNNGV. CDR3 size: 14 residues. CDR3 in amino acids: CASTATSGSYEQYF. CDR3 nucleotides: TGTGCCAGCACCGCCACTAGCGGCTCCTACGAGCAGTACTTC. Complete variable domain (other parts from reference TRBV11-2 and TRBJ2-7): EAGVAQSPRYKIIEKRQSVAFWCNPISGHATLYWYQQILGQGPKLLIQFQNNGVVDDSQLPKDRFSAERLKGVDSTLKIQPAKLEDSAVYLCASTATSGSYEQYFGPGTRLTVT.

This clone has just one count. The V call is TRBV7-2, the J call TRBJ1-2; 7 bases line up with TRBD1. V dropped 4 bases and J dropped 7; count of bases not matched to a gene: 9. Germline V lookup: CDR1 SGHTA, CDR2 FQGNSA. This CDR3 spans 14 amino acids. The CDR3 sequence: CASSSTRQGAGYTF. In DNA form, the CDR3 reads TGTGCCAGCAGCTCGACCCGACAGGGAGCTGGCTACACCTTC.

CDR3 sequence (DNA): TGTGCCAGCAGTTATTCTCAAAACACCGGGGAGCTGTTTTTT. This gives the protein CASSYSQNTGELFF. This chain uses TRBV27 with TRBJ2-2, with D hard to call. Trimming left V 4 bases short and J 2 bases short, with 8 bases between. Germline V gene lookup returns CDR1 MNHEY and CDR2 SMNVEV (reference sequence). The CDR3 sequence is 14 residues long.

The rearrangement links TRBV7-2 to TRBJ2-1; TRBD2 is a possible D gene (5 bases). Germline V lookup: CDR1 SGHTA, CDR2 FQGNSA. The CDR3 has 13 residues. Between the trimmed V and J ends, which lost 4 bases and 2 bases, there was a span of 6 bases. The CDR3 sequence is CASSSGTYNEQFF. CDR3 coding DNA: TGTGCCAGCAGCTCCGGGACCTACAATGAGCAGTTCTTC.

The chain recombines TRBV6-1 with TRBJ2-3; perhaps TRBD1 as D (5 bases). CDR1 is MNHNS, CDR2 SASEGT, per germline. V dropped 1 base and J dropped 1 base, with 9 bases sitting between them. CDR3 size: 15 residues. The CDR3 DNA follows: TGTGCCAGCAGTGAAGTAGTGACAGGCACAGATACGCAGTATTTT. Protein sequence: CASSEVVTGTDTQYF.